This entry concerns a single TCR beta chain. Its antigen is not known. The CDR3 loop spans 13 amino acids. The V end was cut by 7 bases, the J end by 2 bases, with 12 bases between. Germline V gene sequence: CDR1 MNHNY, CDR2 SVGAGI (reference sequence). Clones were sequenced by immunoSEQ multiplex PCR, and TCRdb holds only the in-frame ones, with some missing. The sample has under 35,000 clones; approximately 68% are singletons. The data are from a study of cytotoxic CD8 clonotypes in ibrutinib-treated CLL. Study information: Among patients, some 25 responded partially and 2 completely; roughly 14 then stayed remitted and some 12 progressed after median approximately 72 months. Findings and limits, study-wide: With treatment, public clonotypes, which were uncommon, either contracted or remained stable. At baseline, clonality was higher than in age-matched healthy donors and correlated with CD8+ counts.

The receptor comes from a human donor with chronic lymphocytic leukemia. V usage is TRBV6-6 and J usage is TRBJ2-7, with TRBD1 as a possible D gene (5 bases). The sample in question was PBMCs, obtained after 24 months of ibrutinib treatment. CDR3 sequence reads: CASMAGSPYEQYF. Here the CDR3 DNA reads TGTGCCAGCATGGCAGGGTCACCCTACGAGCAGTACTTC.